The clone carrying this T cell receptor beta chain was detected many times. The antigen is not known. Profiling relied on immunoSEQ multiplex PCR, and the TCRdb table lists in-frame clones only, not all of them. The table records about 30,000 clones without singletons, the ten largest covering approximately 3%. Germline CDR1 reads SGHRS; CDR2 reads YFSETQ. The CDR3 length is 13 residues. The V end lost 0 bases, the J end lost 2 bases, and 6 bases lay between the germline ends. This record belongs to a study of T cells after posttransplantation cyclophosphamide. General study points: After PTCy, TRB diversity resembled that of CNI/methotrexate controls. Skin or GI-infiltrating T cells shared few TRB sequences with blood. Donor-recipient repertoire similarity was low at 1-2 months, rising over year one.

This chain joins TRBV5-1 and TRBJ2-7, with unresolved D. This TCR came from an older woman in good health, CMV-negative, and a related stem cell transplant donor. Specimen: PBMCs. CDR3 coding DNA: TGCGCCAGCAGCTTGGCCGCAGCCTACGAGCAGTACTTC. Residues: CASSLAAAYEQYF.